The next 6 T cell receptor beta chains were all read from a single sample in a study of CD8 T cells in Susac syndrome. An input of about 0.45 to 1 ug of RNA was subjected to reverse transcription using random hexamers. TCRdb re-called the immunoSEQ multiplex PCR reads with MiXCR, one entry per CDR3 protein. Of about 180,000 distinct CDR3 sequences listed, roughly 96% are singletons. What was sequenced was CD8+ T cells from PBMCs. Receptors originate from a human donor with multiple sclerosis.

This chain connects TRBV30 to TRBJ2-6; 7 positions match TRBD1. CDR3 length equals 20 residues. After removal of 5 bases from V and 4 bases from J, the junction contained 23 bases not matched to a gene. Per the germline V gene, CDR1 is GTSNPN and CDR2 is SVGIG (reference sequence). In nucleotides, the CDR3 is TGTGCCTGGGCCTCCGGCCAGACAGGGTCTAAGGGTGGAGGGGCCAACGTCCTGACTTTC. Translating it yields CAWASGQTGSKGGGANVLTF.

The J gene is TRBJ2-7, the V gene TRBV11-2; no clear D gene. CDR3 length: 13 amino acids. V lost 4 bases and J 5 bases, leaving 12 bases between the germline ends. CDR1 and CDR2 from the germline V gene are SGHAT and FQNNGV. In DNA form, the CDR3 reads TGTGCCAGCAGCTCCCCGTTTGAAAACGAGCAGTACTTC. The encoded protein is CASSSPFENEQYF.

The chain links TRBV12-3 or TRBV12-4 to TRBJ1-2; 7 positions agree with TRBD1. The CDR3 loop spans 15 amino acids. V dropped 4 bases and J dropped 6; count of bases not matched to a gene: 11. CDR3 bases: TGTGCCAGCAGTTCCCATTTAACAGGGGTGAATGGCTACACCTTC. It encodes CASSSHLTGVNGYTF.

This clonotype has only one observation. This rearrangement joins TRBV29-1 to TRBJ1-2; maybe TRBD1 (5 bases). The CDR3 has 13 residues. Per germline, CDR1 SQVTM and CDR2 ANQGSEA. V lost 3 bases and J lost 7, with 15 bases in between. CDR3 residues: CSVDEGAISGYTF. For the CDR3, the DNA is TGCAGCGTTGATGAAGGGGCAATTAGTGGCTACACCTTC.

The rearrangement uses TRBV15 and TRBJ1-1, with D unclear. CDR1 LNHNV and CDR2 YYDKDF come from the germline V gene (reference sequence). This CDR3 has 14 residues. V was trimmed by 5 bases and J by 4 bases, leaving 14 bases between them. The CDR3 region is CATSDPRVTTEAFF. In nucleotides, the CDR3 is TGTGCCACCAGCGATCCCCGGGTCACCACTGAAGCTTTCTTT. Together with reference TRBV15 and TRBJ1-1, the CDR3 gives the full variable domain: DAMVIQNPRYQVTQFGKPVTLSCSQTLNHNVMYWYQQKSSQAPKLLFHYYDKDFNNEADTPDNFQSRRPNTSFCFLDIRSPGLGDTAMYLCATSDPRVTTEAFFGQGTRLTVV.

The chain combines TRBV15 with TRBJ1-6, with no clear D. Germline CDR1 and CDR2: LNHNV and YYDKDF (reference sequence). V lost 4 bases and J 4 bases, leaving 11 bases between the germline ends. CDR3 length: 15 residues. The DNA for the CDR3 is TGTGCCACCAGCACGTCTCGGGAGTATAATTCACCCCTCCACTTT. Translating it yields CATSTSREYNSPLHF.